These 5 T cell receptor beta chains were sequenced from one sample in a study of control samples from healthy donors and cancer patients. Sequencing used immunoSEQ multiplex PCR; TCRdb keeps in-frame clones, though not all of them. The sample lists about 85,000 clones; roughly 89% were seen once. The source material was blood. These receptors were taken from a woman aged 60-75 years in good health.

As DNA, the CDR3 is TGTGCCAGCAGTGAAAGGGGGAGCTCCTATAATTCACCCCTCCACTTT. Its protein product is CASSERGSSYNSPLHF. V usage is TRBV2 and J usage is TRBJ1-6; tentative D call: TRBD1 (6 bases). Germline lookup yields CDR1 SNHLY and CDR2 FYNNEI. Trimming pared 2 bases from V and 0 bases from J, leaving 8 bases between. The CDR3 covers 16 residues.

J is TRBJ2-1 and V is TRBV6-5; TRBD2 matches 8 bases. CDR1 MNHEY and CDR2 SVGAGI come from the germline V gene. V lost 7 bases, J lost 8 bases, and 7 bases stayed unmatched. The CDR3 runs 13 residues. CDR3 sequence: CASTSREGDEQFF. The CDR3 DNA is TGTGCCAGCACCTCCCGGGAGGGCGATGAGCAGTTCTTC.

The chain combines TRBV27 with TRBJ2-7; TRBD2 aligns across 13 bases. The CDR3 is 19 amino acids. With V trimmed by 2 bases and J by 4 bases, 14 bases remained unmatched. Germline CDR1 MNHEY, CDR2 SMNVEV (reference sequence). CDR3 protein: CASSLGTSGKKALRYEQYF. In nucleotides, the CDR3 is TGTGCCAGCAGTTTAGGGACTAGCGGGAAAAAGGCCCTACGTTACGAGCAGTACTTC.

This sequence joins TRBV7-2 and TRBJ2-7; D may match TRBD1 or TRBD2 (6 bases each). There are 14 residues in the CDR3. CDR1 is SGHTA and CDR2 is FQGNSA in the germline V gene. The V and J ends lost 5 bases and 3 bases respectively, with 14 bases between them. The CDR3 region is CASSPRGQDYEQYF. CDR3 nucleotides: TGTGCCAGCAGCCCACGGGGGCAAGACTACGAGCAGTACTTC.

This clone was seen more than once but under ten times. CDR3 residues: CASSLRTGGNTIYF. The CDR3 DNA sequence: TGTGCCAGCAGCTTGAGGACAGGGGGAAACACCATATATTTT. V usage is TRBV7-2 and J usage is TRBJ1-3, with 8 bases that match TRBD1. The trim removed 3 bases at V and 4 bases at J, leaving 2 bases unmatched. The CDR3 spans 14 residues. The germline V gene has CDR1 SGHTA and CDR2 FQGNSA. The variable domain in full, completed from reference TRBV7-2 and TRBJ1-3, reads GAGVSQSPSNKVTEKGKDVELRCDPISGHTALYWYRQSLGQGLEFLIYFQGNSAPDKSGLPSDRFSAERTGGSVSTLTIQRTQQEDSAVYLCASSLRTGGNTIYFGEGSWLTVV.